The next 29 T cell receptor beta chains were all read from a single sample in a study of T cell repertoires in cytomegalovirus infection. TCRdb ran MiXCR on the reads and lists one entry per CDR3 protein. The data show around 120,000 distinct CDR3 sequences, about 24% seen once. These receptors have no known antigen. Sequenced input: PBMCs, sequenced either directly or after in vitro stimulation (not recorded which). All receptors derive from a human donor in good health (CMV status not recorded). Some clones in this sample may be carry-over from other donors' samples.

The chain joins TRBV24-1 to TRBJ2-1; D ambiguous. Germline V CDR1 and CDR2: KGHDR, SFDVKD. V lost 2 bases and J lost 9, with 10 bases in between. CDR3 length: 13 amino acids. CDR3 sequence (DNA): TGTGCCACCAGTGATTCCGCCGACCGTGAGCAGTTCTTC. This codes for CATSDSADREQFF.

The chain combines TRBV30 with TRBJ1-1; D call uncertain. Trimming removed 4 bases at V and 11 bases at J, with 14 bases between. This CDR3 has 11 residues. Looked up from germline, CDR1 is GTSNPN and CDR2 is SVGIG (reference sequence). The CDR3 coding sequence is TGTGCCTGGACACACGCGACGGGCGCTTTCTTT. Translating it yields CAWTHATGAFF.

This clonotype occurred many times. The chain couples TRBV7-2 to TRBJ1-1; maybe TRBD1 (6 bases). Looked up from germline, CDR1 is SGHTA and CDR2 is FQGNSA. V lost 4 bases and J lost 7, with 13 bases in between. This CDR3 contains 13 residues. CDR3 amino acids: CASSYNQGIEAFF. DNA for the CDR3: TGTGCCAGCAGCTACAACCAGGGGATTGAAGCTTTCTTT. Combining the CDR3 with reference TRBV7-2 and TRBJ1-1 gives the whole variable domain GAGVSQSPSNKVTEKGKDVELRCDPISGHTALYWYRQSLGQGLEFLIYFQGNSAPDKSGLPSDRFSAERTGGSVSTLTIQRTQQEDSAVYLCASSYNQGIEAFFGQGTRLTVV.

This clonotype has only one observation. This chain joins TRBV5-6 and TRBJ2-7; perhaps TRBD2 as D (6 bases). V lost 0 bases to trimming and J lost 3 bases, with 10 bases between them. The CDR3 sequence is 14 residues long. CDR1 is SGHDT and CDR2 is YYEEEE in the germline V gene. The CDR3 spells CASSLAGGGYEQYV. DNA for the CDR3: TGTGCCAGCAGCTTGGCCGGGGGAGGCTACGAGCAGTACGTC.

The chain has TRBV12-3 or TRBV12-4 and TRBJ2-1; weak D call: TRBD1 (5 bases). CDR3 length: 15 residues. Trimming pared 8 bases from V and 10 bases from J, leaving 24 bases between. CDR3 sequence reads: CASRRPSGSAAEQFF. The DNA for the CDR3 is TGTGCCAGCCGCCGGCCCTCAGGGTCAGCCGCGGAGCAGTTCTTC.

This clonotype has at least ten counts. The chain links TRBV10-3 to TRBJ2-1; 7 positions match TRBD2. After removal of 8 bases from V and 7 bases from J, the junction contained 14 bases not matched to a gene. There are 15 residues in the CDR3. Germline V gene lookup returns CDR1 ENHRY and CDR2 SYGVKD. In nucleotides, the CDR3 is TGTGCCATCTCCAGGGAGAGCGGGAATGGGAATGAGCAGTTCTTC. Its protein is CAISRESGNGNEQFF.

By its share, this clonotype is medium-sized. V is TRBV6-2 or TRBV6-3 and J is TRBJ2-1; D is perhaps TRBD1 or TRBD2 (6 bases each). The germline V and J ends were trimmed by 6 bases and 6 bases, with 12 bases remaining between them. CDR1 MNHEY and CDR2 SVGEGT come from the germline V gene. CDR3 size: 13 residues. This chain's CDR3 is CASRESGANEQFF. The CDR3 DNA sequence: TGTGCCAGCAGGGAATCGGGGGCCAATGAGCAGTTCTTC.

This clonotype has a handful of counts. V and J are TRBV20-1 and TRBJ1-2, with a weak D call TRBD1 (5 bases). Looked up from germline, CDR1 is DFQATT and CDR2 is SNEGSKA (reference sequence). CDR3 size: 14 residues. V lost 1 base to trimming and J lost 0 bases, with 9 bases between them. CDR3 loop: CSARGRGANYGYTF. In nucleotides, the CDR3 is TGCAGTGCTAGAGGTCGGGGGGCTAACTATGGCTACACCTTC.

This clonotype showed up just a few times. The chain carries TRBV7-2 and TRBJ1-6; D is unclear. The CDR3 loop spans 16 amino acids. Germline lookup yields CDR1 SGHTA and CDR2 FQGNSA. V was shortened by 1 base and J by 7 bases, with 14 bases between the two germline ends. DNA of the CDR3: TGTGCCAGCAGCTTAGATCCGATTGGCAGCAATTCACCCCTCCACTTT. As protein: CASSLDPIGSNSPLHF.

This chain connects TRBV4-2 to TRBJ2-1; 7 bases align to TRBD2. The germline CDR1 and CDR2 sequences are LGHNA and YNFKEQ. The CDR3 loop spans 15 amino acids. The ends lost 4 bases at V and 8 bases at J; junction bases unmatched: 11. The CDR3 is CASSLGSSGKYEQFF. The CDR3 region has the DNA TGTGCCAGCAGCCTGGGCTCGAGCGGGAAATATGAGCAGTTCTTC.

This clonotype was counted ten times or more. The CDR3 region has the DNA TGTGCCAGCAGCCGCAGACAGGGTTTGGGGGAGACCCAGTACTTC. It specifies CASSRRQGLGETQYF. This sequence joins TRBV7-2 and TRBJ2-5, with TRBD1 matching 7 bases. The CDR3 contains 15 residues. Germline assignment: CDR1 SGHTA and CDR2 FQGNSA. Trimming cost V 5 bases and J 5 bases; bases outside gene matches: 11.

This clonotype was seen at least ten times. The rearrangement uses TRBV7-2 and TRBJ2-3, with 12 bases aligning to TRBD2. The CDR3 extends over 16 amino acids. CDR1 is SGHTA and CDR2 is FQGNSA in the germline V gene. V shed 6 bases and J 2 bases; nucleotides not matched to a gene: 6. As DNA, the CDR3 is TGTGCCAGCAGTTCGGGGACTAGCGGGTACACAGATACGCAGTATTTT. Its translation is CASSSGTSGYTDTQYF. Using reference TRBV7-2 and TRBJ2-3 for the parts outside the CDR3, the full variable domain is GAGVSQSPSNKVTEKGKDVELRCDPISGHTALYWYRQSLGQGLEFLIYFQGNSAPDKSGLPSDRFSAERTGGSVSTLTIQRTQQEDSAVYLCASSSGTSGYTDTQYFGPGTRLTVL.

This clonotype was seen many times. This chain connects TRBV27 to TRBJ2-1; 7 bases are shared with TRBD2. The germline V gene encodes CDR1 MNHEY and CDR2 SMNVEV (reference sequence). V was clipped by 3 bases and J by 7 bases; unmatched bases: 9. The CDR3 runs 15 residues. The CDR3 DNA reads TGTGCCAGCAGTTTGGAAGGACTAGTGTTAAATGAGCAGTTCTTC. Protein sequence: CASSLEGLVLNEQFF.

In its sample, this clonotype was seen a few times. V usage is TRBV4-2 and J usage is TRBJ1-4; 7 nucleotides align to TRBD1. Unmatched junction bases numbered 13, after V lost 6 bases and J lost 6 bases. The CDR3 has 16 residues. Germline CDR1 is LGHNA and CDR2 is YNFKEQ. CDR3 amino acids: CASRPILDRAHEKLFF. The DNA for the CDR3 is TGTGCCAGCAGACCCATCCTAGACAGGGCCCATGAAAAACTGTTTTTT.

This clonotype appeared many times. The rearrangement links TRBV4-3 to TRBJ1-1, with D unresolved. Germline values: CDR1 LGHNA, CDR2 YSLEER. V dropped 1 base and J dropped 4 bases, with 16 bases sitting between them. The CDR3 sequence is 16 residues long. Written as DNA, the CDR3 is TGCGCCAGCAGCCAAGTTTATCCAACCAGGTCCACTGAAGCTTTCTTT. Amino acids: CASSQVYPTRSTEAFF.

V usage is TRBV5-1 and J usage is TRBJ2-7, with a weak D call TRBD2 (5 bases). The CDR3 extends over 13 amino acids. The V end was cut by 0 bases, the J end by 2 bases, with 6 bases between. Germline CDR1 reads SGHRS; CDR2 reads YFSETQ. The CDR3 sequence: CASSLDGTYEQYF. As DNA, the CDR3 is TGCGCCAGCAGCTTGGACGGGACCTACGAGCAGTACTTC. The variable domain in full, completed from reference TRBV5-1 and TRBJ2-7, reads KAGVTQTPRYLIKTRGQQVTLSCSPISGHRSVSWYQQTPGQGLQFLFEYFSETQRNKGNFPGRFSGRQFSNSRSEMNVSTLELGDSALYLCASSLDGTYEQYFGPGTRLTVT.

This clonotype was observed a few times. V and J are TRBV27 and TRBJ2-5; D may be TRBD1 (6 bases). Trimming removed 4 bases from V and 6 bases from J, with 15 bases in between. The CDR3 consists of 14 residues. In germline, CDR1 is MNHEY, CDR2 SMNVEV (reference sequence). The CDR3 DNA is TGTGCCAGCAGTTCGAGCAGGGGTTTACAGACCCAGTACTTC. Amino acids: CASSSSRGLQTQYF.

The CDR3 loop reads CASRRDADTQYF. The CDR3 nucleotides are TGCGCCAGCAGAAGGGATGCAGATACGCAGTATTTT. The chain combines TRBV5-1 with TRBJ2-3; D uncertain. The V and J ends lost 5 bases and 4 bases respectively, with 8 bases between them. This CDR3 contains 12 residues. CDR1 and CDR2 from the germline V gene are SGHRS and YFSETQ.

The J gene is TRBJ1-2, the V gene TRBV20-1; 8 bases map to TRBD1. The junction had 10 bases not matched to a gene; V was cut back by 5 bases and J by 8 bases. Germline CDR1 reads DFQATT; CDR2 reads SNEGSKA (reference sequence). This CDR3 region has 13 residues. CDR3: CSAAGTGVYGYTF. The CDR3 coding sequence is TGCAGTGCTGCCGGGACAGGAGTTTACGGCTACACCTTC.

This clonotype was detected a few times. The rearrangement links TRBV20-1 to TRBJ2-2, with 9 bases that match TRBD2. J gave up 2 bases and V 5 bases, and 9 bases lay outside the gene matches. The germline V gene encodes CDR1 DFQATT and CDR2 SNEGSKA (reference sequence). This CDR3 has 16 amino acids. The CDR3: CSAFPSSGKNTGELFF. The CDR3 bases are TGCAGTGCTTTCCCTTCTAGCGGGAAAAACACCGGGGAGCTGTTTTTT.

J is TRBJ2-7 and V is TRBV7-2; D is perhaps TRBD2 (5 bases). With 1 base removed from V and 3 bases from J, the gap between germline ends came to 16 bases. The CDR3 has 16 amino acids. The germline V gene encodes CDR1 SGHTA and CDR2 FQGNSA. The CDR3 loop reads CASSLGLTPLGYEQYF. For the CDR3, the DNA is TGTGCCAGCAGCTTAGGACTAACCCCTCTCGGCTACGAGCAGTACTTC.

There are many counts of this clonotype. CDR3 DNA sequence: TGTGCCAGCAGCTTAGAAGGATCCCAAGAGACCCAGTACTTC. Its protein product is CASSLEGSQETQYF. The J gene is TRBJ2-5, the V gene TRBV7-9, with D unresolved. CDR3 length: 14 amino acids. Trimming shortened V by 1 base and J by 1 base, and 7 bases separated the two germline ends. From germline, CDR1 is SEHNR and CDR2 FQNEAQ (reference sequence).

The rearrangement joins TRBV6-2 or TRBV6-3 to TRBJ2-7; D may be TRBD2 (7 bases). This CDR3 has 14 amino acids. Trimming shortened V by 0 bases and J by 7 bases, and 13 bases separated the two germline ends. CDR1 and CDR2 from the germline V gene are MNHEY and SVGEGT. The CDR3 region is CASSYSRGASEQYV. DNA of the CDR3: TGTGCCAGCAGTTACTCTCGGGGGGCGAGTGAGCAGTACGTC.

The chain links TRBV6-5 to TRBJ2-7, with 7 bases identical to TRBD1. J gave up 6 bases and V 6 bases, and 5 bases lay outside the gene matches. Germline CDR1 and CDR2: MNHEY and SVGAGI. The CDR3 length is 12 residues. In DNA, the CDR3 is TGTGCCAGCAGCGGGACAGTATCCGAGCAGTACTTC. Its translation: CASSGTVSEQYF.

This clonotype was recorded a few times. The rearrangement links TRBV6-1 to TRBJ2-5; D remains unclear. The germline gives CDR1 MNHNS, CDR2 SASEGT. The CDR3 covers 13 residues. Trimming pared 4 bases from V and 4 bases from J, leaving 10 bases between. CDR3 bases: TGTGCCAGCAGTGCTGGCAGGTCAGAGACCCAGTACTTC. Translation gives CASSAGRSETQYF.

The J gene is TRBJ1-3, the V gene TRBV5-8; TRBD1 is a possible D gene (5 bases). The CDR3 has 15 residues. V was cut by 2 bases and J by 0 bases, with 9 bases left in between. Germline CDR1 reads SGHTS; CDR2 reads YDEGEE. CDR3 in amino acids: CASSFRTNSGNTIYF. The CDR3 nucleotides read TGTGCCAGCAGCTTTAGGACAAACTCTGGAAACACCATATATTTT.

The chain has TRBV4-1 and TRBJ2-7; 8 positions agree with TRBD1. The CDR3 is 15 amino acids. Trimming at V came to 2 bases and at J to 9 bases, leaving 12 bases not matched to a gene. Germline CDR1 is MGHRA and CDR2 is YSYEKL. CDR3 sequence (DNA): TGCGCCAGCAGCCAACCTGGACAGGGTCCTCGGGGGCAGTACTTC. Translated, it gives CASSQPGQGPRGQYF.

The V gene is TRBV7-2, the J gene TRBJ2-3; 7 nucleotides align to TRBD2. The V gene end was trimmed by 1 base and the J gene end by 3 bases; junction bases not matched to a gene: 10. The CDR3 contains 17 residues. Germline loops: CDR1 SGHTA, CDR2 FQGNSA. CDR3 bases: TGTGCCAGCAGCTTAGAAAGAGGGCCTAGCGGTACAGATACGCAGTATTTT. This encodes CASSLERGPSGTDTQYF.

This clonotype was recorded many times. The gene calls are TRBV6-1 and TRBJ1-2; 7 positions agree with TRBD1. The CDR3 is made up of 13 amino acids. Per germline, CDR1 MNHNS and CDR2 SASEGT. J was trimmed by 1 base and V by 6 bases; bases with no gene match: 2. The CDR3 nucleotides read TGTGCCAGCAGCAGACAGGGTAACTATGGCTACACCTTC. The encoded protein is CASSRQGNYGYTF.